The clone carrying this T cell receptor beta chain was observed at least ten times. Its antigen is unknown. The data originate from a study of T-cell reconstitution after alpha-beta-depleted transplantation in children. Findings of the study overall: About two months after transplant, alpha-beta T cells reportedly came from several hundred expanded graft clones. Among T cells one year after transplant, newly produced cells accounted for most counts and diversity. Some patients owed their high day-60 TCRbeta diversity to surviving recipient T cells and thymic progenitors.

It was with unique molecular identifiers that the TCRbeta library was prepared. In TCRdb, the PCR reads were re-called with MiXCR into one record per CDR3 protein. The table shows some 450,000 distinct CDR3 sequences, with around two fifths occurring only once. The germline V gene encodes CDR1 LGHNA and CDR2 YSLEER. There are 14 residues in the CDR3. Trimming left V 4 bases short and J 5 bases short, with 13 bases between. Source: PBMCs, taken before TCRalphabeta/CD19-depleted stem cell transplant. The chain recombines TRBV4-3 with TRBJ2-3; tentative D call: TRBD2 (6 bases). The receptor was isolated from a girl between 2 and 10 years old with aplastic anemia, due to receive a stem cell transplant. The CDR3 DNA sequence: TGCGCCAGCAGCCGGGGGACTTATGGAGATACGCAGTATTTT. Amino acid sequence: CASSRGTYGDTQYF.